One sample yielded the 5 T cell receptor beta chains listed below, sequenced in a study of cytomegalovirus exposure and HLA in healthy donors. Assay used: immunoSEQ multiplex PCR; TCRdb lists only in-frame clones, some missing. This sample has under 250,000 clones, with roughly 81% found just once. Input material: PBMCs. The receptors stem from a woman aged 30 to 39 in good health and CMV-seronegative.

This clone turned up a few times. The chain couples TRBV6-1 to TRBJ2-3, with 8 nucleotides matching TRBD1. The trim removed 6 bases at V and 4 bases at J, leaving 6 bases unmatched. Germline loops: CDR1 MNHNS, CDR2 SASEGT. The CDR3 runs 14 residues. The CDR3 DNA is TGTGCCAGCAGGAAAGACAGGGGCGCAGATACGCAGTATTTT. Translated: CASRKDRGADTQYF.

The CDR3 nucleotides read TGTGCCAGCAAGCCGGGGGGCGACGTAGGTGGCTACACCTTC. Its protein is CASKPGGDVGGYTF. The chain combines TRBV2 with TRBJ1-2, with D possibly matching TRBD1 (6 bases). V was cut by 7 bases and J by 7 bases, with 19 bases left in between. The CDR3 loop spans 14 amino acids. CDR1 SNHLY and CDR2 FYNNEI come from the germline V gene. Full variable domain (missing parts from reference TRBV2 and TRBJ1-2): EPEVTQTPSHQVTQMGQEVILRCVPISNHLYFYWYRQILGQKVEFLVSFYNNEISEKSEIFDDQFSVERPDGSNFTLKIRSTKLEDSAMYFCASKPGGDVGGYTFGSGTRLTVV.

There are a few counts of this clone. The chain joins TRBV2 to TRBJ1-2, with 7 bases identical to TRBD1. Trimming cost V 5 bases and J 5 bases; bases outside gene matches: 8. The CDR3 totals 14 residues. Per the germline V gene, CDR1 is SNHLY and CDR2 is FYNNEI. This CDR3 reads CASSSGQANYGYTF. As DNA, the CDR3 is TGTGCCAGCAGTTCCGGACAGGCCAATTATGGCTACACCTTC. The whole variable domain, remainder taken from reference TRBV2 and TRBJ1-2, is EPEVTQTPSHQVTQMGQEVILRCVPISNHLYFYWYRQILGQKVEFLVSFYNNEISEKSEIFDDQFSVERPDGSNFTLKIRSTKLEDSAMYFCASSSGQANYGYTFGSGTRLTVV.

V gene TRBV6-5 combines with J gene TRBJ2-6, with D perhaps TRBD1 (5 bases). V was clipped by 0 bases and J by 3 bases, with 9 bases between them. Germline values: CDR1 MNHEY, CDR2 SVGAGI. This CDR3 spans 16 amino acids. The CDR3, as DNA: TGTGCCAGCAGTTACTCGTCCCAGGGTGGGGCCAACGTCCTGACTTTC. Protein product: CASSYSSQGGANVLTF.

V and J are TRBV6-5 and TRBJ2-7; 10 positions agree with TRBD2. This CDR3 contains 14 residues. Trimming cost V 4 bases and J 4 bases; bases outside gene matches: 4. Germline CDR1 and CDR2: MNHEY and SVGAGI. The CDR3 protein is CASSSGTSEYEQYF. The CDR3 nucleotides are TGTGCCAGCAGTTCCGGGACTAGCGAATACGAGCAGTACTTC.